The present TCR beta chain was sequenced within a study of monozygotic twins with inflammatory bowel disease. Notes on this clonotype: Its antigen is currently unknown.

No DNA is given; TCRdb re-called the 5' RACE reads and lists each CDR3 protein once. This sample contains about 160,000 distinct CDR3 sequences. The CDR3 covers 17 residues. Germline V CDR1 and CDR2: DFQATT, SNEGSKA (reference sequence). Study observations and caveats: Different subtypes (of T cells) could not be told apart from one another. Among IBD patients, fewer clonotypes were shared with others than among healthy twins, especially with disease activity. Repertoires of patients may have been made more variable by differing immunosuppressive treatments.

The TCR comes from a human donor with ulcerative colitis or Crohn's disease, or a healthy co-twin of an affected twin (not recorded which). The V and J genes are TRBV20-1 and TRBJ2-2; TCRdb returns TRBD2, unconfirmable since there is no DNA. Sequencing was carried out using blood. CDR3 region: CSAYPGERERVAGELFF.